The following is a T cell receptor (beta chain) sequence with its context. These data originate in a study of early T cells in non-severe SARS-CoV-2 infection. The CDR3 is 15 amino acids. V lost 1 base and J lost 4, with 12 bases in between. Per the germline V gene, CDR1 is SGHAT and CDR2 is FQNNGV. Unique molecular identifiers tagged individual cDNA molecules. MiXCR, applied by TCRdb to the 5' RACE reads, yields one record per CDR3 protein. The profile covers some 80,000 distinct CDR3 sequences, with approximately 5% appearing a single time and around 7.8% taken by the ten largest. This clonotype was obtained from an adult who was a healthcare worker with PCR-confirmed SARS-CoV-2 infection or an uninfected control (not recorded which). Source: whole blood, taken at baseline. The chain combines TRBV11-2 with TRBJ2-3; either TRBD1 or TRBD2 may fit D (5 bases each). Here the CDR3 reads CASSLGWGKADTQYF. The CDR3 nucleotides are TGTGCCAGCAGCTTAGGATGGGGGAAGGCAGATACGCAGTATTTT.